This T cell receptor (beta chain) was recovered during a study of beta chain features in type 1 diabetes (dated by TCRdb to 2017 to 2018). Regarding the complete study: Patients and healthy donors did not differ in mean age, gender distribution, total cell number or subset yield. A total of some 100,000,000 sorted cells were examined across all samples, and the number of cells per subset was strongly correlated with RNA yield. In the study, TCRB repertoires of sorted circulating CD4+ T cell subsets from recently diagnosed type 1 diabetes patients were compared with those of matched healthy donors. Naive and central memory subsets were obtained from all 30 or so donors, but regulatory and stem cell-like memory subsets were isolated from only 8 patients and about eight healthy donors.

This clone was observed a few times. The clone's antigen remains unknown. No base qualities exist here, and no much larger clone lies one base off it. All of the isolated RNA was reverse transcribed with the High Capacity cDNA Reverse Transcription Kit, so expressed TCRB transcripts were sequenced. Deep immunoSEQ sequencing was applied to naive, central memory and regulatory T cell samples, giving an average of around 3.8 million total reads per sample. After sorted cells were lysed in RLT buffer, RNA was extracted with DNase-treated RNeasy Micro or Mini kits, with the choice depending on cell number. To prevent cross-contamination, every cell subset was processed on its own, while patient and healthy donor samples were processed together. The immunoSEQ multiplex PCR was used to amplify TCRB sequences from cDNA, generating 87-bp fragments that spanned the CDR3 region. The amplicons were sequenced using the Illumina HiSeq platform. The published analysis was carried out like this. PCR bias was corrected computationally using synthetic template baselines, and reads within Hamming distance 2 were collapsed, with unmergeable singletons discarded. Reads were aligned to IMGT to assign V, D and J genes, CDR3 length, and insertions or deletions at six rearrangement sites. Within each subset, clonotype counts were normalized to sorted cell number, after which true diversity and Gini coefficients were computed with the tcR R package. The overlap coefficient, calculated on TCRB nucleotide sequences, was used to measure repertoire sharing. As a proxy for the pre-selection repertoire, out-of-frame TCRB sequences from naive cells were analyzed. Drawn from immuneACCESS, this table holds only the in-frame rearrangements with V and J called that TCRdb kept. Clones are partly lost; checked studies trace under half to an unresolved V gene and leave the rest unexplained. That table is the source of V, J and clone size, and D and trimming were worked out from the DNA. This sample is represented by 600,000 to 750,000 clones; roughly 12% of them were singletons. Roughly 0.12% of the sample is in the top ten clones.

From each donor, a single peripheral blood sample of approximately 110 mL on average was drawn into heparinised tubes. A BD FACSAria II and a panel including CD45RO, CCR7, CD25, CD127, CD95 and CD27 were used to sort naive, central memory, regulatory and stem cell-like memory CD4+ T cells. Purity was above 95% for every sorted population. Right away, PBMCs were isolated by Lymphoprep density gradient centrifugation and were stained directly, with no culture step. Samples were stained and sorted in pairs, with one healthy donor and one patient per experiment, so that batch effects were minimized. Its CDR3 holds 14 amino acids, cysteine through phenylalanine. Kept here is only the CDR3 DNA, which spans 42 bases and is read in frame from base 1. At the junction V is shortened by 1 base and J by 1 base, with 7 bases in between. The germline V gene provides CDR1 SGHVS and CDR2 FQNEAQ. General conclusions and limits of the study: PCR might favor shorter templates, but patient and control samples were amplified and corrected together, so any skew would affect both groups equally. In all four CD4+ subsets, TCRB CDR3 length was moderately but significantly shorter in type 1 diabetes patients. Only small numbers of individuals were included in the HLA sub-analyses, which left unresolved whether HLA type had any influence on TCRB rearrangement. Because cDNA was sequenced instead of genomic DNA, activated cells with high expression could be over-represented, although the groups did not differ in activation or CD3 levels. At VDJ recombination sites, type 1 diabetes patients had fewer insertions and more deleted nucleotides, which implies abnormalities in thymic rearrangement. Naive, central memory and regulatory TCRB repertoires appeared more similar among patients than among healthy donors.

The chain joins TRBV7-8 to TRBJ2-5, with the D segment identity uncertain. This TCR was sampled from a man aged 30 to 45 with type 1 diabetes. Input material: naive CD4+ T cells from blood. This specimen's cell subset or site label, interpreted: true naive CD4+ T cells. The nucleotides are TGTGCCAGCAGCTTAGGGGCAGTCCAAGAGACCCAGTACTTC. This sequence encodes CASSLGAVQETQYF.